These 32 T cell receptor beta chains were all obtained from the same sample, sequenced in a study of shared clonotypes between healthy human individuals. Sequencing was performed with immunoSEQ multiplex PCR; in TCRdb, only in-frame clones are kept and a portion is missing. The sample has about 2,500,000 clones, 90% to 95% seen once. Sequences were obtained from naive CD4+ T cells sorted from blood. Subset specified: CD45RA+ positively selected. The source is a young man in good health.

In regard to this clone: This CDR3 is also generated by other DNA sequences in the sample. This sequence joins TRBV7-2 and TRBJ1-3, with 11 bases aligning to TRBD1. CDR3 length: 15 residues. Germline values: CDR1 SGHTA, CDR2 FQGNSA. V shed 5 bases, J shed 2 bases, and the junction held 2 bases outside the gene matches. The chain's CDR3 is CASSLDRGPGNTIYF. The CDR3 coding sequence is TGTGCCAGCAGCCTGGACAGGGGGCCTGGAAACACCATATATTTT.

The chain links TRBV15 to TRBJ2-3; 12 bases are a match to TRBD2. This CDR3 comprises 20 residues. From germline, CDR1 is LNHNV and CDR2 YYDKDF (reference sequence). Germline trimming cut 3 bases from V and 2 bases from J; bases unmatched to any gene: 15. This chain's CDR3 is CATSSSSTSGSLGATDTQYF. Here the CDR3 DNA reads TGTGCCACCAGCAGCTCCTCGACTAGCGGGAGTTTGGGCGCCACAGATACGCAGTATTTT.

The rearrangement uses TRBV27 and TRBJ2-2; 8 nucleotides agree with TRBD2. The CDR3 is 17 residues long. Trimming cost V 11 bases and J 2 bases; bases outside gene matches: 16. Per the germline V gene, CDR1 is MNHEY and CDR2 is SMNVEV (reference sequence). The CDR3 sequence: CARKAWGGRINTGELFF. CDR3 coding DNA: TGTGCCCGTAAAGCCTGGGGCGGGAGGATCAACACCGGGGAGCTGTTTTTT.

About this clone: This sample includes further DNA sequences coding for the same CDR3. This chain connects TRBV6-5 to TRBJ2-1; D not resolved. CDR1 MNHEY and CDR2 SVGAGI come from the germline V gene. The CDR3 spans 11 residues. Trimming cost V 5 bases and J 6 bases, with 5 bases left between them. The CDR3 nucleotides are TGTGCCAGCAGTCGGTCCAATGAGCAGTTCTTC. The encoded protein is CASSRSNEQFF.

The chain links TRBV4-2 to TRBJ1-1; TRBD1 matches at 10 bases. From germline, CDR1 is LGHNA and CDR2 YNFKEQ. The ends lost 4 bases at V and 7 bases at J; junction bases unmatched: 9. This CDR3 comprises 15 residues. CDR3 sequence reads: CASSRTETGGIEAFF. For the CDR3, the DNA is TGTGCCAGCAGCCGAACCGAGACAGGGGGCATTGAAGCTTTCTTT.

The chain carries TRBV25-1 and TRBJ1-2, with D hard to call. Trimming took 6 bases from V and 4 from J, leaving 12 bases between them. Germline V gene sequence: CDR1 MGHDK, CDR2 SYGVNS. CDR3 length: 13 residues. The CDR3 is CASSVDGAYGYTF. The CDR3 coding sequence is TGTGCCAGCAGCGTGGACGGAGCCTATGGCTACACCTTC.

The chain combines TRBV13 with TRBJ2-1, with TRBD1 matching over 8 bases. Germline lookup yields CDR1 PRHDT and CDR2 FYEKMQ (reference sequence). V lost 3 bases, J lost 0 bases, and 10 bases stayed unmatched. The CDR3 is 18 amino acids. DNA for the CDR3: TGTGCCAGCAGCTTGGAGGGGATTACAGGGGGCTCCTACAATGAGCAGTTCTTC. The encoded protein is CASSLEGITGGSYNEQFF.

CDR3 in amino acids: CASSQGQGIAETQYF. CDR3 coding DNA: TGTGCCAGCAGCCAAGGACAGGGAATAGCAGAGACCCAGTACTTC. The rearrangement uses TRBV11-2 and TRBJ2-5; TRBD1 aligns across 8 bases. The CDR3 has 15 amino acids. The ends lost 5 bases at V and 4 bases at J; junction bases unmatched: 9. Germline values: CDR1 SGHAT, CDR2 FQNNGV.

This chain links TRBV25-1 with TRBJ1-5, with D unclear. V lost 4 bases, J lost 7 bases, and 11 bases lay in between. The CDR3 consists of 13 residues. Germline CDR1 MGHDK, CDR2 SYGVNS. CDR3 DNA sequence: TGTGCCAGCAGTGGTCAAGGAGGACAGCCCCAGCATTTT. Translating gives CASSGQGGQPQHF.

This chain connects TRBV6-6 to TRBJ2-7; the D gene is possibly TRBD2 (5 bases). Germline V CDR1 and CDR2: MNHNY, SVGAGI (reference sequence). This CDR3 spans 15 amino acids. V dropped 4 bases and J dropped 0 bases, with 13 bases sitting between them. The CDR3 region has the DNA TGTGCCAGCAGTTCCCTTACTAGGACCTCCTACGAGCAGTACTTC. Translated: CASSSLTRTSYEQYF.

The CDR3 DNA follows: TGTGCCAGTAGGCGCGGGACAGGAAGCTCCTACGAGCAGTACTTC. Protein sequence: CASRRGTGSSYEQYF. The chain couples TRBV19 to TRBJ2-7, with 8 bases fitting TRBD1. The CDR3 has 15 amino acids. V gave up 6 bases and J gave up 0 bases; unmatched junction bases: 7. Per germline, CDR1 LNHDA and CDR2 SQIVND (reference sequence).

The genes are TRBV10-3 and TRBJ2-5, with TRBD2 matching 8 bases. Germline V gene lookup returns CDR1 ENHRY and CDR2 SYGVKD. The CDR3 is 14 residues long. V gave up 10 bases and J gave up 5 bases; unmatched junction bases: 12. The CDR3 region has the DNA TGTGCCACCGGAACCAGCGGGAGCTGGGAGACCCAGTACTTC. It yields the protein CATGTSGSWETQYF.

The J gene is TRBJ2-7, the V gene TRBV28; TRBD2 matches at 13 bases. Germline-derived CDR1 and CDR2 are MDHEN and SYDVKM. This CDR3 contains 16 residues. Trimming took 5 bases from V and 1 from J; bases not matched to a gene: 5. The CDR3 DNA follows: TGTGCCAGCAGTCGCGGACTAGCGGGGGCTTCCTACGAGCAGTACTTC. It yields the protein CASSRGLAGASYEQYF.

The V and J genes are TRBV5-6 and TRBJ2-5; the D is unclear. Trimming took off 5 bases at V and 2 bases at J, with 13 bases between the two ends. The CDR3 has 14 amino acids. Germline assignment: CDR1 SGHDT and CDR2 YYEEEE. The CDR3 DNA sequence: TGTGCCAGCAGGGGAAAAGGCGGACAAGAGACCCAGTACTTC. It encodes CASRGKGGQETQYF.

Concerning this clone: This same CDR3 is encoded by further DNA sequences in the sample. V is TRBV6-5 and J is TRBJ2-4; possibly TRBD2 for D (6 bases). This CDR3 contains 16 residues. Trimming cost V 0 bases and J 0 bases, with 9 bases left between them. The germline CDR1 and CDR2 sequences are MNHEY and SVGAGI. As DNA, the CDR3 is TGTGCCAGCAGTTACTCGGCGGGGCTAGCCAAAAACATTCAGTACTTC. The encoded protein is CASSYSAGLAKNIQYF.

The rearrangement links TRBV11-2 to TRBJ2-1; TRBD2 might be the D (5 bases). The CDR3 is 17 amino acids. The germline V and J ends were trimmed by 2 bases and 0 bases, with 14 bases remaining between them. The germline CDR1 and CDR2 sequences are SGHAT and FQNNGV. The CDR3 nucleotides read TGTGCCAGCAGCTTATATGGACTCCGGAGCTCCTACAATGAGCAGTTCTTC. Protein product: CASSLYGLRSSYNEQFF.

Note on this clone: The same CDR3 can be traced to other DNA sequences in this sample. The chain combines TRBV27 with TRBJ2-2; D may be TRBD1 or TRBD2 (5 bases each). Germline V CDR1 and CDR2: MNHEY, SMNVEV (reference sequence). Trimming cost V 0 bases and J 5 bases, with 10 bases left between them. CDR3 size: 15 residues. The CDR3 region is CASSLSGTLTGELFF. The CDR3 DNA sequence: TGTGCCAGCAGTTTATCGGGGACCCTTACCGGGGAGCTGTTTTTT.

J is TRBJ2-3 and V is TRBV18; 7 bases map to TRBD1. CDR1 KGHSH and CDR2 LQKENI come from the germline V gene. The V segment lost 3 bases and the J segment 2 bases; nucleotides outside the gene matches: 11. The CDR3 contains 17 residues. The CDR3 here is CASSPGTASISTDTQYF. For the CDR3, the DNA is TGTGCCAGCTCACCCGGGACAGCCTCAATTTCCACAGATACGCAGTATTTT.

CDR3 region: CASSAPGTSGATLTYEQYF. CDR3 DNA sequence: TGTGCCAGCTCGGCCCCCGGGACTAGCGGGGCCACGCTAACCTACGAGCAGTACTTC. The J gene is TRBJ2-5, the V gene TRBV2; 13 bases align to TRBD2. The J call may be in error: the DNA end matches TRBJ2-7 better. CDR3 length: 19 amino acids. The germline V gene encodes CDR1 SNHLY and CDR2 FYNNEI.

The chain employs TRBV6-5 and TRBJ1-2; 9 bases are a match to TRBD1. Germline trimming cut 6 bases from V and 11 bases from J; bases unmatched to any gene: 10. Germline lookup yields CDR1 MNHEY and CDR2 SVGAGI. The CDR3 covers 13 residues. CDR3 in DNA: TGTGCCAGCAGCCTCGGGACAGGGAAGAGGTACACCTTC. Its translation: CASSLGTGKRYTF.

In regard to this clone: One end of the junction is discordant with germline, which a read error may explain. The rearrangement uses TRBV6-5 and TRBJ2-7, with 10 positions matching TRBD1. Germline CDR1 is MNHEY and CDR2 is SVGAGI. The CDR3 is made up of 12 amino acids. CDR3 residues: CASRSPGQGISF. The CDR3 region has the DNA TGTGCCAGCAGGTCTCCGGGACAGGGGATAAGCTTC.

J is TRBJ2-5 and V is TRBV19; the D gene is possibly TRBD1 (6 bases). Germline assignment: CDR1 LNHDA and CDR2 SQIVND (reference sequence). The CDR3 contains 15 residues. V was clipped by 1 base and J by 7 bases, with 16 bases between them. Written as DNA, the CDR3 is TGTGCCAGTAGTATAGGAGGGACACGCGAGCGGACCCAGTACTTC. This codes for CASSIGGTRERTQYF.

This chain joins TRBV2 and TRBJ2-1, with 12 bases that match TRBD2. The germline V gene encodes CDR1 SNHLY and CDR2 FYNNEI. V lost 8 bases and J lost 8; bases outside the gene matches: 7. This CDR3 is built from 14 residues. The CDR3 protein is CASSTSGRPDEQFF. CDR3 sequence (DNA): TGTGCCAGCTCAACTAGCGGGAGGCCCGATGAGCAGTTCTTC.

The genes are TRBV10-3 and TRBJ1-2; 7 nucleotides line up with TRBD1. This CDR3 contains 13 residues. The V gene's germline CDR1 is ENHRY and CDR2 SYGVKD. After removal of 3 bases from V and 6 bases from J, the junction contained 4 bases not matched to a gene. CDR3 residues: CAISEQGTDGYTF. CDR3 DNA sequence: TGTGCCATCAGTGAACAGGGGACTGATGGCTACACCTTC.

The chain combines TRBV28 with TRBJ1-6; possible D gene TRBD1, 6 bases. V gave up 6 bases and J gave up 10 bases, with 16 bases separating them. The CDR3 is 14 amino acids. Per the germline V gene, CDR1 is MDHEN and CDR2 is SYDVKM. CDR3 loop: CASREQGIGSPLHF. The CDR3 region has the DNA TGTGCCAGCAGGGAGCAGGGGATTGGATCACCCCTCCACTTT. The whole variable domain, filled in from reference TRBV28 and TRBJ1-6, reads DVKVTQSSRYLVKRTGEKVFLECVQDMDHENMFWYRQDPGLGLRLIYFSYDVKMKEKGDIPEGYSVSREKKERFSLILESASTNQTSMYLCASREQGIGSPLHFGNGTRLTVT.

In regard to this clone: This CDR3 is also generated by other DNA sequences in the sample. J is TRBJ1-5 and V is TRBV9; D is perhaps TRBD1 (5 bases). The V end was cut by 0 bases, the J end by 7 bases, with 8 bases between. The CDR3 is 13 residues long. The germline V gene has CDR1 SGDLS and CDR2 YYNGEE. The CDR3 bases are TGTGCCAGCAGCGTAGATGGGGGGCAGCCCCAGCATTTT. The encoded protein is CASSVDGGQPQHF. The full variable domain, rest sourced from reference TRBV9 and TRBJ1-5, is DSGVTQTPKHLITATGQRVTLRCSPRSGDLSVYWYQQSLDQGLQFLIQYYNGEERAKGNILERFSAQQFPDLHSELNLSSLELGDSALYFCASSVDGGQPQHFGDGTRLSIL.

Notes on this clone: The identical CDR3 is also encoded by other nucleotide sequences in the sample. The chain is built from TRBV7-2 and TRBJ2-1; D is ambiguous. In germline, CDR1 is SGHTA, CDR2 FQGNSA. The CDR3 runs 15 residues. The V end lost 1 base, the J end lost 3 bases, and 10 bases lay between the germline ends. This CDR3 is CASSLEDLGYNEQFF. DNA for the CDR3: TGTGCCAGCAGCTTAGAGGATCTAGGCTACAATGAGCAGTTCTTC.

The chain is built from TRBV10-3 and TRBJ2-7, with 13 nucleotides matching TRBD2. Looked up from germline, CDR1 is ENHRY and CDR2 is SYGVKD. CDR3 length equals 15 residues. V shed 8 bases, J shed 5 bases, and the junction held 9 bases outside the gene matches. In nucleotides, the CDR3 is TGTGCCATCGGACTAGCGGGAGTAAGAGGCGACGAGCAGTACTTC. This encodes CAIGLAGVRGDEQYF.

The chain recombines TRBV5-1 with TRBJ1-2; 7 bases line up with TRBD1. The junction had 5 bases not matched to a gene; V was cut back by 4 bases and J by 2 bases. CDR1 is SGHRS and CDR2 is YFSETQ in the germline V gene. This CDR3 spans 14 amino acids. CDR3 amino acids: CASSHGQENYGYTF. The CDR3 nucleotides read TGCGCCAGCAGCCACGGACAGGAGAACTATGGCTACACCTTC.

As for this clone: This sample also contains other DNA sequences that code for the same CDR3. The J gene is TRBJ2-2, the V gene TRBV9, with D unclear. The germline V gene encodes CDR1 SGDLS and CDR2 YYNGEE. The CDR3 covers 12 residues. V lost 8 bases, J lost 1 base, and 6 bases lay in between. The CDR3 spells CASSGNTGELFF. CDR3 in DNA: TGTGCCAGTTCAGGGAACACCGGGGAGCTGTTTTTT.

This clone has only one observation. The chain has TRBV6-1 and TRBJ1-2; TRBD1 aligns across 7 bases. This CDR3 is 16 amino acids long. Germline-derived CDR1 and CDR2 are MNHNS and SASEGT. The V gene end was trimmed by 4 bases and the J gene end by 3 bases; junction bases not matched to a gene: 11. The CDR3 bases are TGTGCCAGCAGTGCAAGGTCACAGGGGATAGACTATGGCTACACCTTC. The encoded protein is CASSARSQGIDYGYTF.

The V call is TRBV16, the J call TRBJ1-1; 8 bases line up with TRBD1. Germline-derived CDR1 and CDR2 are KGHSY and FQNENV. CDR3 length: 13 amino acids. Losses at the gene ends were 4 bases for V and 11 bases for J; bases not matched to a gene: 9. As DNA, the CDR3 is TGTGCCAGCAGCCCGCCGGACAGGGTACGGGCTTTCTTT. It translates to CASSPPDRVRAFF. The whole variable domain, remainder taken from reference TRBV16 and TRBJ1-1, is GEEVAQTPKHLVRGEGQKAKLYCAPIKGHSYVFWYQQVLKNEFKFLISFQNENVFDETGMPKERFSAKCLPNSPCSLEIQATKLEDSAVYFCASSPPDRVRAFFGQGTRLTVV.